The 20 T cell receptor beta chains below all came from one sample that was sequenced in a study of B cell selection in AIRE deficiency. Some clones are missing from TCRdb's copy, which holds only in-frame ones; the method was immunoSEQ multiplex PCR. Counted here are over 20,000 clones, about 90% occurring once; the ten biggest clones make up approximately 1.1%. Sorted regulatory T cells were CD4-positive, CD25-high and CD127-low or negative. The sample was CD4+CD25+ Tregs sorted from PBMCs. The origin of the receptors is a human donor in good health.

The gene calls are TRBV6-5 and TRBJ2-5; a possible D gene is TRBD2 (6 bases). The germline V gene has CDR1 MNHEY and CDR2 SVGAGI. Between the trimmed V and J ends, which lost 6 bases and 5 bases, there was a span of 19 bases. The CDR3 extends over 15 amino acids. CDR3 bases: TGTGCCAGCAGCCCCGGAGGGAGCGATAAGGAGACCCAGTACTTC. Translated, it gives CASSPGGSDKETQYF.

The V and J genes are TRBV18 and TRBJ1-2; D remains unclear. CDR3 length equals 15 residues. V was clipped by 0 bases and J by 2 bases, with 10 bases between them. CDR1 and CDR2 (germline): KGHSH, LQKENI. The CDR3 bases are TGTGCCAGCTCACCACCCGGACCCCAAAACTATGGCTACACCTTC. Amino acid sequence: CASSPPGPQNYGYTF.

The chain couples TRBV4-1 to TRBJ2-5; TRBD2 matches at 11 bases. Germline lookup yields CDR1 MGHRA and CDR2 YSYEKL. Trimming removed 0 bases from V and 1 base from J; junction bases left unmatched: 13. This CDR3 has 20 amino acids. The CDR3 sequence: CASSQEVQGLAGGPQETQYF. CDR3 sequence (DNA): TGCGCCAGCAGCCAAGAGGTACAGGGCCTAGCGGGGGGTCCCCAAGAGACCCAGTACTTC.

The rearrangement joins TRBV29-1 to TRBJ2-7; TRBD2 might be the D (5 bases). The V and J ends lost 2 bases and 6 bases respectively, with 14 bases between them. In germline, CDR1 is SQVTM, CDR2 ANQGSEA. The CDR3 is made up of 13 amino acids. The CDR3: CSVESPRVGEQYF. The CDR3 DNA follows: TGCAGCGTTGAATCCCCGAGGGTGGGCGAGCAGTACTTC.

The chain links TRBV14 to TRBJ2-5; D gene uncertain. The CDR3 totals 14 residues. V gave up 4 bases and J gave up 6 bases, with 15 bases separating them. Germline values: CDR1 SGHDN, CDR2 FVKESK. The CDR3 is CASSPPSERQTQYF. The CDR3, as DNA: TGTGCCAGCAGCCCCCCCTCAGAGAGGCAGACCCAGTACTTC.

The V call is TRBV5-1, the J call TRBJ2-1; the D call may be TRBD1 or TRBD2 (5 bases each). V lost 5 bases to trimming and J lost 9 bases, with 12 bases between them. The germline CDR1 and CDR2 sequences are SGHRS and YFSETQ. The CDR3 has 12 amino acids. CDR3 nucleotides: TGCGCCAGCAGTTTTAGGGACGGTGAGCAGTTCTTC. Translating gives CASSFRDGEQFF.

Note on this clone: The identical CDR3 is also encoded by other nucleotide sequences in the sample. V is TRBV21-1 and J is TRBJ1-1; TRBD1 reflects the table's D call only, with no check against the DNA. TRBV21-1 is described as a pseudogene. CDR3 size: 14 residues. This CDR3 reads CASSPWGVNTEAFF. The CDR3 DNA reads TGCGCCAGCAGCCCTTGGGGCGTTAACACTGAAGCTTTCTTT.

CDR3 in amino acids: CASSLAARGAEETQYF. CDR3 coding DNA: TGTGCCAGCAGCTTAGCTGCGCGGGGGGCCGAAGAGACCCAGTACTTC. The chain joins TRBV7-6 to TRBJ2-5; 8 positions agree with TRBD2. Germline V gene data show CDR1 as SGHVS and CDR2 as FNYEAQ. This CDR3 region has 16 residues. The trim removed 0 bases at V and 3 bases at J, leaving 6 bases unmatched.

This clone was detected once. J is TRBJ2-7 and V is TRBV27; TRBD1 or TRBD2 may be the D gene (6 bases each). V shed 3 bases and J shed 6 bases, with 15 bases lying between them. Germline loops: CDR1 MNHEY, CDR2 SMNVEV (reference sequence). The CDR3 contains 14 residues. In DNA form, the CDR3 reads TGTGCCAGCAGTTTGACAGGTGGGGGGCTCGAGCAGTACTTC. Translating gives CASSLTGGGLEQYF.

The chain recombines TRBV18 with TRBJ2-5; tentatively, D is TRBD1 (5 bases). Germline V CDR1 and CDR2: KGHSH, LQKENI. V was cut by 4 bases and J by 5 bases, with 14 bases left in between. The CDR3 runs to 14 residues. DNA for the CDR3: TGTGCCAGCTCACGACAGTCCCCAGGGGAGACCCAGTACTTC. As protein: CASSRQSPGETQYF. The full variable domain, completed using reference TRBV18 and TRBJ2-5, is NAGVMQNPRHLVRRRGQEARLRCSPMKGHSHVYWYRQLPEEGLKFMVYLQKENIIDESGMPKERFSAEFPKEGPSILRIQQVVRGDSAAYFCASSRQSPGETQYFGPGTRLLVL.

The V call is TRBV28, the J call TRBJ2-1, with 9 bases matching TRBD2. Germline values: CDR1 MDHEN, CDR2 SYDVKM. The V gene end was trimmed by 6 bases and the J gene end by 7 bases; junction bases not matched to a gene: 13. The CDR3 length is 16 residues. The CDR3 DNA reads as TGTGCCAGCAGATTTAGCGGGGGTGCTGTTGTGAATGAGCAGTTCTTC. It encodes CASRFSGGAVVNEQFF. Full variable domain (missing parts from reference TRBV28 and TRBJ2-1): DVKVTQSSRYLVKRTGEKVFLECVQDMDHENMFWYRQDPGLGLRLIYFSYDVKMKEKGDIPEGYSVSREKKERFSLILESASTNQTSMYLCASRFSGGAVVNEQFFGPGTRLTVL.

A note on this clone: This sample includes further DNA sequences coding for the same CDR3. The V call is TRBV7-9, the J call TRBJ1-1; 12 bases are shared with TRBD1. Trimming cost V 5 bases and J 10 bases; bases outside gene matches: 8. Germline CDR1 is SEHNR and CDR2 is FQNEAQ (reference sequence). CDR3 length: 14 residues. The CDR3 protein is CASSGRDRGRPAFF. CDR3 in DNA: TGTGCCAGCAGCGGTCGGGACAGGGGGCGCCCAGCTTTCTTT.

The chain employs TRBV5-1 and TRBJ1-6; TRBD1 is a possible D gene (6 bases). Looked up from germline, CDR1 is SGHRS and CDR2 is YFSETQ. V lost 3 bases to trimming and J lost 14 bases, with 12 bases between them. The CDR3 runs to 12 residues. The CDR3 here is CASSSTGGALHF. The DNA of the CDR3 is TGCGCCAGCAGCTCGACAGGAGGGGCCCTCCACTTT.

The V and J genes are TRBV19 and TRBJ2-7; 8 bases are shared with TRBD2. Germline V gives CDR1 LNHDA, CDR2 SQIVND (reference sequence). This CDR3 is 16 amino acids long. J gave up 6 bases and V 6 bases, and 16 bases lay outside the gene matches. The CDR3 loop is CASRAPGGGGLGEQYF. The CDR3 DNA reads TGTGCCAGTAGAGCCCCGGGAGGGGGAGGTCTGGGCGAGCAGTACTTC.

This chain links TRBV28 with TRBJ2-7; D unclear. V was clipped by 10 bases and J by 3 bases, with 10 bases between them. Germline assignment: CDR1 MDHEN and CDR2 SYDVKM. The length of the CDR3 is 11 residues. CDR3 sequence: CATHNYYEQYF. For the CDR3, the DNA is TGTGCCACGCATAATTACTACGAGCAGTACTTC.

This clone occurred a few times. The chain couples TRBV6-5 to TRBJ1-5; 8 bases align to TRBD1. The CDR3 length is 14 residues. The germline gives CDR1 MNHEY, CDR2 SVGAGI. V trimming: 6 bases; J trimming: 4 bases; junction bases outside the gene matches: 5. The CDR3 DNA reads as TGTGCCAGCAGCCTGGACAGGGAAAATCAGCCCCAGCATTTT. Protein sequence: CASSLDRENQPQHF.

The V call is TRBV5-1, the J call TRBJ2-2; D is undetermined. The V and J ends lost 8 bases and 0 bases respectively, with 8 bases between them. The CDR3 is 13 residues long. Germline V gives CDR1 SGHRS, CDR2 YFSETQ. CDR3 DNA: TGCGCCAGTCGCAGTTCGAACACCGGGGAGCTGTTTTTT. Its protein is CASRSSNTGELFF.

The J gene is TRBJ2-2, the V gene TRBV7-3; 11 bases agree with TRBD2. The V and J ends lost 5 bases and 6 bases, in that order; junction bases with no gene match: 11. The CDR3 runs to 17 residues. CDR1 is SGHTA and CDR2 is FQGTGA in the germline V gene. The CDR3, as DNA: TGTGCCAGCAGCCCCGGGGTAGCGGGGGGGTCCCCCGGGGAGCTGTTTTTT. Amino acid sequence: CASSPGVAGGSPGELFF.

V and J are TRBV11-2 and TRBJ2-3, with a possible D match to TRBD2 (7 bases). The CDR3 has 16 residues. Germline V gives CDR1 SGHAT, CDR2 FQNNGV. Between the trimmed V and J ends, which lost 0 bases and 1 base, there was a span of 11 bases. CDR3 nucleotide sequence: TGTGCCAGCAGCTTAGATCTAGGGGGGGGCACAGATACGCAGTATTTT. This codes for CASSLDLGGGTDTQYF.

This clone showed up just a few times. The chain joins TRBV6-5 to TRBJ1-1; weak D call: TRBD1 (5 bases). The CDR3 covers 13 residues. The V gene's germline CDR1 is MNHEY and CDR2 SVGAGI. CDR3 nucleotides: TGTGCGAGGGGCACACGGACGGTAGCGGAAGCTTTCTTT. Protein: CARGTRTVAEAFF.